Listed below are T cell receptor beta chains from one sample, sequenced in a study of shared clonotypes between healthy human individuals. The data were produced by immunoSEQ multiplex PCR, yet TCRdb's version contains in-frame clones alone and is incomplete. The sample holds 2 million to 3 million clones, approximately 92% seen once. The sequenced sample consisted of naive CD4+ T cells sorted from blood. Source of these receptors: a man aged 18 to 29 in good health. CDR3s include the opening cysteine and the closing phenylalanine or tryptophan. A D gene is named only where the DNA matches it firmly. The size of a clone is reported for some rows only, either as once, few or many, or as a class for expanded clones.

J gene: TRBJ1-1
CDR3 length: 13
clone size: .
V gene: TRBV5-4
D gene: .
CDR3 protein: CASSPPGQNEAFF
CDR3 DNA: TGTGCCAGCAGCCCCCCCGGACAGAATGAAGCTTTCTTT

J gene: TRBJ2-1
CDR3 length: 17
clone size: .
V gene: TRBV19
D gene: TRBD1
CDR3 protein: CASSIDRDRGPYNEQFF
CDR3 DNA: TGTGCCAGTAGTATAGACCGGGACAGGGGACCCTACAATGAGCAGTTCTTC

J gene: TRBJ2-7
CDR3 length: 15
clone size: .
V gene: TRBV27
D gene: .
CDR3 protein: CASSPGTLRLSEQYF
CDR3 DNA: TGTGCCAGCAGCCCCGGGACTCTGAGGCTCTCCGAGCAGTACTTC

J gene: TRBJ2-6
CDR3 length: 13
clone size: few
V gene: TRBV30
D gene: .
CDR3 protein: CASHKVGANVLTF
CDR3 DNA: TGTGCCTCCCACAAGGTTGGGGCCAACGTCCTGACTTTC

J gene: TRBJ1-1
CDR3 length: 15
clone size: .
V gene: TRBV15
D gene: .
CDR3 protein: CATGRGELLNTEAFF
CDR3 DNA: TGTGCCACCGGTAGAGGCGAACTTTTGAACACTGAAGCTTTCTTT

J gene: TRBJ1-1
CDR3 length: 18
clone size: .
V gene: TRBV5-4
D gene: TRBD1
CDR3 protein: CASSPSTGGGRMNTEAFF
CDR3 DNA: TGTGCCAGCAGCCCATCGACAGGGGGCGGAAGGATGAACACTGAAGCTTTCTTT

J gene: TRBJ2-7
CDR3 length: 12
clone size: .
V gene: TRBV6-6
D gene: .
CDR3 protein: CASSYAGYEQYF
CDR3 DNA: TGTGCCAGCAGTTACGCGGGCTACGAGCAGTACTTC

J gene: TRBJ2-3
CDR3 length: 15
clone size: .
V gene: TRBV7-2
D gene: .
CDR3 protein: CASSRRDTRADTQYF
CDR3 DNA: TGTGCCAGCAGCCGTAGGGACACTCGCGCGGATACGCAGTATTTT

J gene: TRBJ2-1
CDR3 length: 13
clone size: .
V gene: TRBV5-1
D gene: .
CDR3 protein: CASRWGQLGEQFF
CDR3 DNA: TGCGCCAGCAGATGGGGACAACTAGGGGAGCAGTTCTTC

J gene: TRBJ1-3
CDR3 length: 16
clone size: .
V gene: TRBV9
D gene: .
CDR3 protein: CASSPRGGGSGNTIYF
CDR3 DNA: TGTGCCAGCAGCCCCCGCGGGGGGGGCTCTGGAAACACCATATATTTT

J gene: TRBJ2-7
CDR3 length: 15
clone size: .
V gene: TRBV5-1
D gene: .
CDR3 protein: CASSLGGDPLYEQYF
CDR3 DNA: TGCGCCAGCAGCTTGGGGGGGGACCCTTTGTACGAGCAGTACTTC

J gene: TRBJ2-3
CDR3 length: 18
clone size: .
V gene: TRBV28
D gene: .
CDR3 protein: CASSLWVRQVLPTDTQYF
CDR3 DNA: TGTGCCAGCAGTTTATGGGTCCGACAGGTACTCCCCACAGATACGCAGTATTTT

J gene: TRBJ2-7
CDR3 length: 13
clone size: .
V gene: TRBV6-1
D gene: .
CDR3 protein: CASSVESHYEQYF
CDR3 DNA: TGTGCCAGCAGTGTGGAGTCACACTACGAGCAGTACTTC

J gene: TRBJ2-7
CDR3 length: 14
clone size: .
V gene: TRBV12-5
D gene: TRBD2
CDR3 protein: CASGLVMAGGEQYF
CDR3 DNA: TGTGCTAGTGGTTTGGTAATGGCGGGAGGCGAGCAGTACTTC

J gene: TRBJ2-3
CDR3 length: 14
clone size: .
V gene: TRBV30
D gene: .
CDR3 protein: CAWSPGEITDTQYF
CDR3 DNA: TGTGCCTGGAGTCCGGGGGAGATCACAGATACGCAGTATTTT

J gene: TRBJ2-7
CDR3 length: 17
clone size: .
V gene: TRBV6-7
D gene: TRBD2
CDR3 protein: CASSYPGLAGLCYEQYF
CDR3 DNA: TGTGCCAGCAGTTACCCCGGACTAGCGGGACTTTGCTACGAGCAGTACTTC

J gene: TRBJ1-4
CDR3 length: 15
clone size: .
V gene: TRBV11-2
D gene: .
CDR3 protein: CASSFGAATNEKLFF
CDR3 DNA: TGTGCCAGCAGCTTCGGGGCTGCAACTAATGAAAAACTGTTTTTT

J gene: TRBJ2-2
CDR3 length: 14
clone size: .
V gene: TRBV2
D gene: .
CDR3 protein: CASMRGGGTGELFF
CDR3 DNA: TGTGCCAGCATGAGGGGGGGCGGCACCGGGGAGCTGTTTTTT

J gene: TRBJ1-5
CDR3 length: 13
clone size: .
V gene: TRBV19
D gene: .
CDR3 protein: CASSRREGQPQHF
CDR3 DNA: TGTGCCAGTAGTAGGAGGGAGGGTCAGCCCCAGCATTTT

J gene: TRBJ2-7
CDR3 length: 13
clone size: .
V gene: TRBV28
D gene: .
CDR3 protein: CASTQGVTYEQYF
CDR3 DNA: TGTGCCAGCACCCAAGGGGTTACCTACGAGCAGTACTTC

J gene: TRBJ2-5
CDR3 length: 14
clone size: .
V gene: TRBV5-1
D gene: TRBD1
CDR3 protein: CASSWGTVEETQYF
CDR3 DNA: TGCGCCAGCAGCTGGGGGACAGTAGAAGAGACCCAGTACTTC

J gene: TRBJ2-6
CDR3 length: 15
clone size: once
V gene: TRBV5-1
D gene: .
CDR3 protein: CASSRQVSGANVLTF
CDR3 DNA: TGCGCCAGCAGCAGACAGGTCTCTGGGGCCAACGTCCTGACTTTC

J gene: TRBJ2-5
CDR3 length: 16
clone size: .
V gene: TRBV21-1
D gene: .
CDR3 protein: CASSLRPPRGQETQYF
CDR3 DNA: TGTGCCAGCAGCCTACGGCCTCCCAGGGGCCAAGAGACCCAGTACTTC

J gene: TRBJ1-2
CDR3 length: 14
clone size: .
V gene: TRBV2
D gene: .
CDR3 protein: CASSDRARGYGYTF
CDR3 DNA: TGTGCCAGCAGTGATAGGGCTCGGGGTTATGGCTACACCTTC

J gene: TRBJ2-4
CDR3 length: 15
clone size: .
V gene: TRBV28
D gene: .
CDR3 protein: CASSTHTPGRNIQYF
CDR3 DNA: TGTGCCAGCAGTACCCACACTCCCGGACGGAACATTCAGTACTTC

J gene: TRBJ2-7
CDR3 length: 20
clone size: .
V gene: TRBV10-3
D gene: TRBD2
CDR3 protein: CAISEQGVPGAGTSGNEQYF
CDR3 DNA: TGTGCCATCAGTGAACAGGGGGTCCCGGGGGCCGGGACTAGCGGGAACGAGCAGTACTTC

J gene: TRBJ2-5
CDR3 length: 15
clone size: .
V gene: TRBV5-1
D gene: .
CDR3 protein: CASSLDGASQETQYF
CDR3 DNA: TGCGCCAGCAGCTTGGATGGGGCCTCACAAGAGACCCAGTACTTC

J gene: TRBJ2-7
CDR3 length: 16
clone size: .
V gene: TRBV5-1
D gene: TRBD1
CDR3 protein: CASSSLWTGGVYEQYF
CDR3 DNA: TGCGCCAGCAGCTCCCTCTGGACAGGGGGTGTCTACGAGCAGTACTTC

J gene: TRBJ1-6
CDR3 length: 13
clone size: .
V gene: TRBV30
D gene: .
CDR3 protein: CARGTAGDSPLHF
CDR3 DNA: TGTGCCCGAGGGACTGCAGGTGATTCACCCCTCCACTTT

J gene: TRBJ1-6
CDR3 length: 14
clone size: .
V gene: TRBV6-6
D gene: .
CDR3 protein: CASTQQGVNSPLHF
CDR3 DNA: TGTGCCAGCACCCAGCAGGGTGTAAATTCACCCCTCCACTTT

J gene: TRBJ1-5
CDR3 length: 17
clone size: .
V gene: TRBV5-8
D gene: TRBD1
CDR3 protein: CASSTREQGAGNQPQHF
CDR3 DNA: TGTGCCAGCAGTACCAGGGAACAGGGGGCTGGCAATCAGCCCCAGCATTTT

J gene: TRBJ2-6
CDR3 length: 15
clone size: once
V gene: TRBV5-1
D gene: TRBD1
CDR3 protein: CASGQGGPGANVLTF
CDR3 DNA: TGCGCCAGCGGACAGGGAGGCCCTGGGGCCAACGTCCTGACTTTC

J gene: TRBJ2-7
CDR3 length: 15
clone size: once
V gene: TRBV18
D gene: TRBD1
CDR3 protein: CASSPTGTGLYEQYF
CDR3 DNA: TGTGCCAGCTCACCAACCGGGACAGGGCTCTACGAGCAGTACTTC

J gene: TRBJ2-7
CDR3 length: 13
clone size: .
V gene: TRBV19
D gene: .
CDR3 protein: CASSAGTFNEQYF
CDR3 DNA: TGTGCCAGTAGCGCGGGGACTTTTAACGAGCAGTACTTC

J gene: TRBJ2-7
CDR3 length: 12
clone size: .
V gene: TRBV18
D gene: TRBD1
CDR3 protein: CASSPELGTGYF
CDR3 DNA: TGTGCCAGCTCACCGGAACTCGGGACAGGGTACTTC

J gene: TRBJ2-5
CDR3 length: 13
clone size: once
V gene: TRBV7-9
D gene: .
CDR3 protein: CASSFPDPGTQYF
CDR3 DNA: TGTGCCAGCAGCTTTCCGGACCCGGGGACCCAGTACTTC

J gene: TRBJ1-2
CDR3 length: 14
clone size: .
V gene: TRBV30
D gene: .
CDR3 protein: CAWSVGGGGRGYTF
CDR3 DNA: TGTGCCTGGAGTGTGGGGGGCGGAGGCCGAGGCTACACCTTC